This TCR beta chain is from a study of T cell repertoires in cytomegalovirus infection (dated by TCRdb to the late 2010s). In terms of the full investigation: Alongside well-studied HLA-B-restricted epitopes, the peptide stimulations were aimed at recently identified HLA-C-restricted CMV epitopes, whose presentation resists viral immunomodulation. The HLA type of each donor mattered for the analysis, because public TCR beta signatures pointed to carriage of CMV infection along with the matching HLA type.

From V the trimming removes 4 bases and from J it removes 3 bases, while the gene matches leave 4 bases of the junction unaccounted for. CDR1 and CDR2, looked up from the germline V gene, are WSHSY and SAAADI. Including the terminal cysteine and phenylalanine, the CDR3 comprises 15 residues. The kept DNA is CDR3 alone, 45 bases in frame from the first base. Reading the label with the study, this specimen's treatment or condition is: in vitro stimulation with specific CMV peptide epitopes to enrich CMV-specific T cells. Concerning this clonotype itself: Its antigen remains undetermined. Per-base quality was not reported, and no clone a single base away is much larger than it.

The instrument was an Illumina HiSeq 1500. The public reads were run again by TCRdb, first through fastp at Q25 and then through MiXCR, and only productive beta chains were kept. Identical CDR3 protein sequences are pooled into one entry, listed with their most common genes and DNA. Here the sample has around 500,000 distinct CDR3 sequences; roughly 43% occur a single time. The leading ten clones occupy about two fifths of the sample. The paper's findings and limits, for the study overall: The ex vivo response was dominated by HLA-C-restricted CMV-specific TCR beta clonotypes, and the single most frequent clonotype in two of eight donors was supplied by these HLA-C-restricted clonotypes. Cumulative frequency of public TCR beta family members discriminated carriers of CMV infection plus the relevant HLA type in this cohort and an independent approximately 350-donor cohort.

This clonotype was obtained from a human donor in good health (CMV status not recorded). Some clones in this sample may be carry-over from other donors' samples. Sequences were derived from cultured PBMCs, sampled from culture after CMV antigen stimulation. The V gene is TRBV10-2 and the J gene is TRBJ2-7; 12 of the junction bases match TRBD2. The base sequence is TGCGCCAGCAGTGCCGGACTAGCGGGAATCTACGAGCAGTACTTC. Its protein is CASSAGLAGIYEQYF.